The subject of this entry is one T cell receptor (beta chain). No culture or expansion preceded analysis of these blood cells. The CDR3 is 14 residues long. The germline gives CDR1 SQVTM, CDR2 ANQGSEA. With 7 bases removed from V and 4 bases from J, the gap between germline ends came to 19 bases. The sample belongs to a study of neoadjuvant anti-PD-1 for oral cavity cancer. TCRdb's table, derived via immunoSEQ multiplex PCR, lists solely in-frame clones and lacks some. The sample shows under 85,000 clones, approximately 80% of them seen only once. This chain joins TRBV29-1 and TRBJ1-1; perhaps TRBD1 as D (5 bases). The material sequenced was PBMCs, taken before nivolumab (anti-PD-1) treatment. The TCR originated in a person aged 35-79 years with oral cavity squamous cell carcinoma. CDR3 sequence: CSAGGEGWVTEAFF. In DNA, the CDR3 is TGCAGCGCTGGGGGAGAGGGGTGGGTCACTGAAGCTTTCTTT.